A selection of T cell receptor beta chains follows, all from one sample in a study of human T cells and chemical hapten exposure. TCRdb ran MiXCR on the RACE reads and lists one entry per CDR3 protein. In the table there are a few hundred thousand distinct CDR3 sequences, 7.5% to 10% of which are singletons. The material sequenced was whole blood, taken in connection with sensitization to the hapten diphenylcyclopropenone (DPC). The source is a woman in her 40s with alopecia areata. Some clones in this sample may be carry-over from other donors' samples. CDR3s include the opening cysteine and the closing phenylalanine or tryptophan. Fields, in order: clone size, J gene, D gene, V gene, CDR3 DNA, CDR3 protein. The D gene is left open where the match is weak. Only some rows state a clone size, as once, few, many or a class for expanded clones.

clone size: NA
J gene: TRBJ1-1
D gene: NA
V gene: TRBV27
CDR3 DNA: TGTGCCAGCAGTTTATTTCTGGGGGGGTACACTGAAGCTTTCTTT
CDR3 protein: CASSLFLGGYTEAFF

clone size: few
J gene: TRBJ2-7
D gene: NA
V gene: TRBV4-1
CDR3 DNA: TGCGCCAGCAGCCAAGACCCGGGACACACGATCCGGCAGTACTTC
CDR3 protein: CASSQDPGHTIRQYF

clone size: many
J gene: TRBJ2-7
D gene: NA
V gene: TRBV29-1
CDR3 DNA: TGCAGCGGGCGCACGGGGGCGTACGAGCAGTACTTC
CDR3 protein: CSGRTGAYEQYF

clone size: many
J gene: TRBJ2-4
D gene: NA
V gene: TRBV12-3/TRBV12-4
CDR3 DNA: TGTGCCAGCAGTCTAGGGCCTAAAAACATTCAGTACTTC
CDR3 protein: CASSLGPKNIQYF

clone size: many
J gene: TRBJ2-7
D gene: TRBD2
V gene: TRBV28
CDR3 DNA: TGTGCCAGCACCGCTTCTAGCGGGAGTTACTACGAGCAGTACTTC
CDR3 protein: CASTASSGSYYEQYF

clone size: few
J gene: TRBJ2-1
D gene: NA
V gene: TRBV15
CDR3 DNA: TGTGCCACCAGCAGGGGAAGCAATGAGCAGTTCTTC
CDR3 protein: CATSRGSNEQFF

clone size: few
J gene: TRBJ2-7
D gene: TRBD2
V gene: TRBV2
CDR3 DNA: TGTGCCAGCAGGGACCTGATGTGGGAGGGCCAGGACGAGCAGTACTTC
CDR3 protein: CASRDLMWEGQDEQYF

clone size: few
J gene: TRBJ2-1
D gene: NA
V gene: TRBV28
CDR3 DNA: TGTGCCACCGGAGGCTCCGGTGTCCACAATGAGCAGTTCTTC
CDR3 protein: CATGGSGVHNEQFF

clone size: few
J gene: TRBJ2-1
D gene: TRBD2
V gene: TRBV12-3/TRBV12-4
CDR3 DNA: TGTGCCAGCACTCAACTAGCGGGAGGTTGGGATGAGCAGTTCTTC
CDR3 protein: CASTQLAGGWDEQFF

clone size: many
J gene: TRBJ2-2
D gene: NA
V gene: TRBV7-3
CDR3 DNA: TGTGCCAGCAGCCCAGGGGCGGGAAAAGCGAACACCGGGGAGCTGTTTTTT
CDR3 protein: CASSPGAGKANTGELFF

clone size: many
J gene: TRBJ2-4
D gene: NA
V gene: TRBV20-1
CDR3 DNA: TGCAGCGCATTCGGAGACAGCCAAAACATTCAGTACTTC
CDR3 protein: CSAFGDSQNIQYF

clone size: NA
J gene: TRBJ2-7
D gene: NA
V gene: TRBV20-1
CDR3 DNA: TGCAGTGTGTCGGAGTGGGGCGAGCAGTACTTC
CDR3 protein: CSVSEWGEQYF

clone size: few
J gene: TRBJ2-3
D gene: TRBD2
V gene: TRBV29-1
CDR3 DNA: TGCAGCGTTGTGGGGACTAGCGGGAGGAGTGGAGATACGCAGTATTTT
CDR3 protein: CSVVGTSGRSGDTQYF

clone size: NA
J gene: TRBJ2-1
D gene: NA
V gene: TRBV7-2
CDR3 DNA: TGTGCCAGCAGCCCCCGACAGGAGCAGTTCTTC
CDR3 protein: CASSPRQEQFF

clone size: many
J gene: TRBJ2-7
D gene: TRBD2
V gene: TRBV4-2
CDR3 DNA: TGTGCCAGCAGCCAAGGACTAGCGGGACCTACTTACGAGCAGTACTTC
CDR3 protein: CASSQGLAGPTYEQYF

clone size: few
J gene: TRBJ2-1
D gene: TRBD2
V gene: TRBV20-1
CDR3 DNA: TGCAGTGCTCGAGGGGCTAGCGGGAGGGCCCTAGGTAATGAGCAGTTCTTC
CDR3 protein: CSARGASGRALGNEQFF

clone size: NA
J gene: TRBJ2-5
D gene: NA
V gene: TRBV5-6
CDR3 DNA: TGTGCCAGCAGCTTGGCGCCGAACGCAGAGACCCAGTACTTC
CDR3 protein: CASSLAPNAETQYF

clone size: few
J gene: TRBJ2-1
D gene: TRBD2
V gene: TRBV11-1
CDR3 DNA: TGTGCCAGCAGCACCAGGACTAGCGGGAGAGCCATCCGGCAGTTCTTC
CDR3 protein: CASSTRTSGRAIRQFF

clone size: few
J gene: TRBJ1-3
D gene: NA
V gene: TRBV11-2
CDR3 DNA: TGTGCCAGCAGCATCAGGGGATCTGGAAACACCATATATTTT
CDR3 protein: CASSIRGSGNTIYF

clone size: few
J gene: TRBJ2-5
D gene: NA
V gene: TRBV9
CDR3 DNA: TGTGCCAGCAGCGTAAACTACCAAGAGACCCAGTACTTC
CDR3 protein: CASSVNYQETQYF

clone size: NA
J gene: TRBJ1-3
D gene: NA
V gene: TRBV7-6
CDR3 DNA: TGTGCCAGCAGCCCACAACAGGGAAACACCATATATTTT
CDR3 protein: CASSPQQGNTIYF

clone size: many
J gene: TRBJ2-5
D gene: TRBD2
V gene: TRBV9
CDR3 DNA: TGTGCCAGCAGCGTAGCACCGGGACTAGGACAAGAGACCCAGTACTTC
CDR3 protein: CASSVAPGLGQETQYF

clone size: few
J gene: TRBJ1-1
D gene: NA
V gene: TRBV7-2
CDR3 DNA: TGTGCCAGCAGGGGATCGGGCACTGAAGCTTTCTTT
CDR3 protein: CASRGSGTEAFF

clone size: NA
J gene: TRBJ2-7
D gene: NA
V gene: TRBV11-2
CDR3 DNA: TGTGCCAGCAGCTCCCTATTCCGGATGGGGGTAACCTACGAGCAGTACTTC
CDR3 protein: CASSSLFRMGVTYEQYF

clone size: NA
J gene: TRBJ1-5
D gene: NA
V gene: TRBV7-2
CDR3 DNA: TGTGCCAGCAGCTTCGACTCCGAGAATCAGCCCCAGCATTTT
CDR3 protein: CASSFDSENQPQHF

clone size: NA
J gene: TRBJ2-7
D gene: NA
V gene: TRBV6-5
CDR3 DNA: TGTGCCAGCAGTTGGGGCAGGGTCTCCTACGAGCAGTACTTC
CDR3 protein: CASSWGRVSYEQYF

clone size: few
J gene: TRBJ2-1
D gene: NA
V gene: TRBV27
CDR3 DNA: TGTGCCAGCAGTATCCTCCCTCTCTCCTACAATGAGCAGTTCTTC
CDR3 protein: CASSILPLSYNEQFF

clone size: NA
J gene: TRBJ2-7
D gene: TRBD2
V gene: TRBV7-9
CDR3 DNA: TGTGCCAGCAGCGGACTAGCGGGAGTCTACGAGCAGTACTTC
CDR3 protein: CASSGLAGVYEQYF